The clone carrying this TCR beta chain was recorded only once. Antigen unknown. The data derive from a study of shared clonotypes between healthy human individuals. Across the whole study: The cohort had a couple of women and three men, ages 18 to 49.

Several immunoSEQ plates held equal portions of the genomic DNA taken from each subset. Method: immunoSEQ multiplex PCR; TCRdb's copy keeps in-frame clones and lacks some. The data contain millions of clones, about 95% of them singletons. Naive CD8 cells comprised CD45RO-negative, CCR7-positively selected cells, excluding terminally differentiated effector memory CD45RA+ cells. Study-level points and caveats: Shared clonotypes: about 5.3% naive CD4, approximately 3.4% naive CD8, less than 2.5% memory CD4, under 0.5% memory CD8.

The sequencing input was naive CD8+ T cells sorted from blood. The source of this sequence is a man aged 18 to 35 in good health.

The CDR3 region is CASSAGTFLSSYNSPLHF. As DNA, the CDR3 is TGCGCCAGCAGCGCTGGTACCTTCTTAAGCTCCTATAATTCACCCCTCCACTTT. V usage is TRBV5-1 and J usage is TRBJ1-6; D ambiguous. V was shortened by 4 bases and J by 0 bases, with 17 bases between the two germline ends. This CDR3 region has 18 residues. Germline CDR1 SGHRS, CDR2 YFSETQ.